What follows describes a single T cell receptor beta chain. Its antigen is unknown. The junction had 12 bases not matched to a gene; V was cut back by 4 bases and J by 0 bases. Germline CDR1 and CDR2: MNHEY and SMNVEV (reference sequence). CDR3 length: 19 residues. The data were obtained in a study of siplizumab effects on memory and regulatory T cells. Regarding the study as a whole: A significant reduction in alloreactive sequences traceable to unstimulated CD4+ memory cells was produced by siplizumab. Naive T cells were seemingly more diverse than memory cells, and major contributions to the alloresponse seemed to be made by them. Whether proliferating Tregs in siplizumab cultures suppress was not functionally confirmed.

Assays covered approximately 100,000 TCR templates per sample. TCRdb keeps only in-frame clones here, not all; method: immunoSEQ multiplex PCR. This sample carries tens of thousands of clones, over 85% of them seen once, and the ten largest clones take roughly 0.3%. This TCR came from a human donor in good health. The sample was non-Treg CD4+ T cells sorted from blood. The V and J genes are TRBV27 and TRBJ2-6; TRBD2 matches 7 bases. The CDR3, as DNA: TGTGCCAGCAGTTCTTGGTTGAGCGGGGAGAGCTCTGGGGCCAACGTCCTGACTTTC. Encoded protein: CASSSWLSGESSGANVLTF.